This TCR beta chain emerged from a study of beta chain features in type 1 diabetes. Points on this clone: Its antigen is still unknown.

Whole-study results and caveats: Among patients with Type 1 diabetes, TCRB CDR3s were moderately but significantly shorter in every one of the four CD4+ subsets.

CDR1 and CDR2 (germline): SGHTA, FQGNSA. CDR3 length: 12 residues. The V and J ends lost 5 bases and 4 bases respectively, with 7 bases between them. Sequenced material consisted of expressed TCRB transcripts (all of the isolated RNA was reverse transcribed). Measured with immunoSEQ multiplex PCR; TCRdb has only the in-frame clones, and not every one. The sample yields about 160,000 clones, 9% seen once. The sample consisted of central memory CD4+ T cells from blood. This clonotype originated in a woman aged 25 to 39 with type 1 diabetes. The chain joins TRBV7-2 to TRBJ2-3, with D tentatively TRBD2 (5 bases). The CDR3 sequence is CASSGGSDTQYF. The CDR3 bases are TGTGCCAGCAGCGGAGGCTCAGATACGCAGTATTTT.